These 15 T cell receptor delta chains were sequenced from one sample in a study of gamma delta lymphoproliferative disorders and STAT genes (dated by TCRdb to the late 2010s). Library creation used multiplex PCR. The sequencer was an Illumina MiSeq. In TCRdb, clones were called once more from the public reads by CATT, and rows of identical DNA were later combined. The sample table records some 2,500 delta-chain clones; approximately 1.5% of these occur just once. The leading ten clones occupy 46% of the sample. For both patients and controls, peripheral blood mononuclear cells were isolated, and the genomic DNA from these cells was used for TCR sequencing. Sequenced sample: blood. The receptors derive from a human donor in good health.

This clone has more than one count but fewer than ten. With only one base between it and a far larger clone, this is likely a read error. This same CDR3 is encoded by further DNA sequences in the sample. The chain is built from TRDV1 and TRDJ1, with TRDD3 matching 8 bases. The germline V gene has CDR1 TSWWSYY and CDR2 QGS. With 0 bases clipped from V and 0 bases from J, the junction kept 18 bases outside the gene matches. This CDR3 has 21 amino acids. The CDR3 reads CALGELILLLYWGPYTDKLIF. CDR3 DNA sequence: TGTGCTCTTGGGGAACTCATCCTCCTACTTTACTGGGGGCCCTACACCGATAAACTCATCTTT.

By sample share, this clone is large (0.1 to 1%). Other DNA sequences in this specimen translate into the identical CDR3. As DNA, the CDR3 is TGTGCCTGTGACACATTGGGGGATACCGCCACCGATAAACTCATCTTT. It encodes CACDTLGDTATDKLIF. This rearrangement joins TRDV2 to TRDJ1; 10 bases agree with TRDD3. CDR1 is GEAIGNYY, CDR2 EKD, per germline. V dropped 1 base and J dropped 1; count of bases not matched to a gene: 5. This CDR3 has 16 residues.

On this clone: With only one base between it and a far larger clone, this is likely a read error. The sample has other DNA sequences that encode this CDR3 too. The DNA of the CDR3 is TGTGCTCTTGGGGAATCCGTACTGGGGGATATGGGGTCCGACAAACTCATCTTT. Its protein product is CALGESVLGDMGSDKLIF. V gene TRDV1 combines with J gene TRDJ1; TRDD3 matches at 11 bases. The CDR3 has 18 residues. Germline V gene lookup returns CDR1 TSWWSYY and CDR2 QGS.

This clone was counted only a few times. A read error is likely here: a far larger clone is one base away. The same CDR3 arises from other DNA sequences in this sample as well. V usage is TRDV2 and J usage is TRDJ1; no definite D call. The CDR3 runs to 15 residues. Germline loops: CDR1 GEAIGNYY, CDR2 EKD. The CDR3 DNA is TGTGCCTGTGACACAATCGAGCTGAACACCGATAAACTCATCTTC. It encodes CACDTIELNTDKLIF.

This clone has more than one count but fewer than ten. A far larger clone is one nucleotide away, so this likely arose from a read error. Different DNA sequences within this sample yield the same CDR3. The rearrangement joins TRDV3 to TRDJ1, with D possibly matching TRDD3 (5 bases). Germline V lookup: CDR1 TVYSNPD, CDR2 GDNSRS (reference sequence). The length of the CDR3 is 16 residues. V was pared by 1 base and J by 3 bases, with 21 bases between. The CDR3 coding sequence is TGTGCCTTTACGAATGCAGGCGATACATTGCCCGATAAACTCATCTTT. Protein sequence: CAFTNAGDTLPDKLIF.

As concerns this clone: One base separates it from a far larger clone, so it is likely a read error. This sample includes further DNA sequences coding for the same CDR3. This chain uses TRDV3 with TRDJ1, with D tentatively TRDD3 (6 bases). CDR1 is TVYSNPD and CDR2 is GDNSRS in the germline V gene (reference sequence). CDR3 length: 15 residues. The CDR3, as DNA: TGTGCCTCCGCGCCTTTTGGGGGCCTCACCGACAAACTCATCTTT. This sequence encodes CASAPFGGLTDKLIF.

This clone has just a few counts. This DNA's translation and the protein TCRdb lists, from a much larger clone, do not match at residue 7, likely due to a read error; the protein shown is translated from the DNA. The J gene is TRDJ1, the V gene TRDV1; TRDD3 is a possible D gene (8 bases). The CDR3 runs to 21 residues. V shed 3 bases and J shed 3 bases, with 32 bases lying between them. The germline V gene encodes CDR1 TSWWSYY and CDR2 QGS. This chain's CDR3 is CALGEALLILMGDFLPDKLIF. The CDR3, as DNA: TGTGCTCTTGGGGAGGCCCTCCTAATTTTAATGGGGGATTTCCTACCCGATAAACTCATCTTT.

Points on this clone: TCRdb pairs this DNA with a much larger clone's protein that differs at residue 5, likely a read error; the protein shown was translated from the DNA. The chain recombines TRDV2 with TRDJ1, with 13 bases identical to TRDD3. The V and J ends lost 3 bases and 2 bases, in that order; junction bases with no gene match: 11. CDR3 length equals 18 residues. Germline V gives CDR1 GEAIGNYY, CDR2 EKD. CDR3 in DNA: TGTGCCTGTGACCTTATACTGGGGGATACGAGGGGGACCGATAAACTCATCTTT. This codes for CACDLILGDTRGTDKLIF.

The V gene was left uncalled, and the J gene is TRDJ1; the table's D call, TRDD3, was not checked against the DNA. The CDR3 runs to 19 residues. CDR3 loop: CASLRGQYWGIPHTDKLIF. Here the CDR3 DNA reads TGTGCCTCCCTACGGGGCCAGTACTGGGGGATCCCGCACACCGATAAACTCATCTTT.

This clone was found a few times. The protein TCRdb gives is from a much larger clone and does not agree with this DNA's translation at residue 14, likely a read error; the protein shown here comes from the DNA. The chain is built from TRDV3 and TRDJ1, with 12 nucleotides matching TRDD3. In germline, CDR1 is TVYSNPD, CDR2 GDNSRS (reference sequence). Trimming cost V 4 bases and J 3 bases; bases outside gene matches: 21. This CDR3 contains 19 residues. This CDR3 is CAYPAFLKYWGIPPDKLIF. As DNA, the CDR3 is TGTGCCTACCCGGCCTTCCTAAAGTACTGGGGGATACCCCCCGATAAACTCATCTTT.

This clone was observed a few times. It differs at one base from a far larger clone, so likely a read error. Other nucleotide sequences from this sample produce the same CDR3. The chain combines TRDV2 with TRDJ1; 7 bases match TRDD3. The CDR3 contains 16 residues. Losses at the gene ends were 2 bases for V and 0 bases for J; bases not matched to a gene: 8. Per the germline V gene, CDR1 is GEAIGNYY and CDR2 is EKD. The CDR3 DNA is TGTGCCTGTGACAAGCTGGGGGGAGTGTACACCGATAAACTCATCTTT. Its translation: CACDKLGGVYTDKLIF.

This clone was detected a few times. A read error is likely here: a far larger clone is one base away. The sample holds other DNA sequences that translate to the same CDR3. This rearrangement joins TRDV2 to TRDJ1; 8 bases line up with TRDD3. The CDR3 contains 16 residues. V lost 3 bases to trimming and J lost 0 bases; unmatched junction nucleotides: 8. Germline V CDR1 and CDR2: GEAIGNYY, EKD. CDR3 region: CACDSLLGEYTDKLIF. CDR3 DNA: TGTGCCTGTGACTCCTTGCTGGGGGAATACACCGATAAACTCATCTTT.

This clone was seen a few times. A read error likely explains why the TCRdb protein, taken from a much larger clone, differs from this DNA's translation at residue 9; the protein shown is translated from the DNA. V gene TRDV2 combines with J gene TRDJ1, with TRDD3 matching over 9 bases. V shed 0 bases and J 4 bases; nucleotides not matched to a gene: 20. Per the germline V gene, CDR1 is GEAIGNYY and CDR2 is EKD. The CDR3 totals 20 residues. CDR3 DNA sequence: TGTGCCTGTGACACCGTGGGGGTGCCTGGGGGATCTGTACCCCACGATAAACTCATCTTT. Translation: CACDTVGVPGGSVPHDKLIF.

This clone has only a few counts. A far larger clone is only one base removed, so a read error is likely. The sample has other DNA sequences that encode this CDR3 too. CDR3: CAYRSDPLVYWGIGSCTDKLIF. The CDR3, as DNA: TGCGCTTATAGGAGCGATCCCCTGGTGTACTGGGGGATAGGTAGTTGCACCGATAAACTCATCTTT. The genes are TRAV38-2/DV8 and TRDJ1; TRDD3 matches at 11 bases. The CDR3 has 22 residues. Germline CDR1 and CDR2: TSESDYY and QEAYKQQN.

This clone was picked up a small number of times. TCRdb has a much larger clone's protein, which differs at residue 10 from the translation of this DNA, likely because of a read error; what is shown is the protein translated from the DNA. V gene TRDV3 combines with J gene TRDJ1, with D possibly being TRDD3 (6 bases). The germline CDR1 and CDR2 sequences are TVYSNPD and GDNSRS (reference sequence). CDR3 length equals 14 residues. For the CDR3, the DNA is TGTGCCTTTTACGGGGGACCGTACACCGGTAAACTCATCTTT. This encodes CAFYGGPYTGKLIF.